This T cell receptor (beta chain) was retrieved from a study of T cells after yellow fever vaccination. On the study more broadly: The fractions with low cell numbers were processed using SMART-Seq v4 Ultra Low Input. Study observations and caveats: Post-booster repertoires again held most primary-vaccination clones (roughly 96% CD4, roughly 89% CD8). Weaker, the secondary response peaked sooner, at day 5 versus 15.

V lost 0 bases to trimming and J lost 0 bases, with 6 bases between them. Germline loops: CDR1 LGHDT, CDR2 YNNKEL (reference sequence). There are 15 residues in the CDR3. TCR cDNA, made by 5'RACE template switching, carried an added universal primer site and UMIs. Each CDR3 protein gets one entry after TCRdb re-called the 5' RACE reads with MiXCR. The repertoire has hundreds of thousands of distinct CDR3 sequences, 9% to 15% of them found once; the top ten carry about 15%. About this clonotype: Its target is unknown.

The TCR comes from a man aged 25-45 years who received the YFV17D yellow fever vaccine. The source was PBMCs, collected on the day of the yellow fever booster vaccination. V usage is TRBV3-1 and J usage is TRBJ1-3; D gene ambiguous. This CDR3 reads CASSQERISGNTIYF. The CDR3, as DNA: TGTGCCAGCAGCCAAGAACGCATCTCTGGAAACACCATATATTTT.